This T cell receptor (beta chain) was captured by sequencing in a study of identical twins. Using its own MiXCR run on the 5' RACE reads, TCRdb lists one record per CDR3 protein. The repertoire holds some 900,000 distinct CDR3 sequences, around 12% seen once, with around 1.6% in the top ten. CDR3 size: 14 residues. V lost 7 bases and J 3 bases, leaving 10 bases between the germline ends. This clonotype was counted a few times. The same sample was also used in a study of yellow fever vaccine responses in identical twins.

The rearrangement joins TRBV12-3 or TRBV12-4 to TRBJ2-6, with D uncertain. Sequencing was carried out using PBMCs. The clonotype originates from a woman aged 18-29 years in good health. The CDR3 sequence: CASIPGVGANVLTF. The CDR3 DNA reads TGTGCCAGCATCCCTGGGGTTGGGGCCAACGTCCTGACTTTC.